This T cell receptor (beta chain) is drawn from a study of T cells in localized non-small cell lung cancer. Study conclusions and caveats: Median about 58 top-100 tumor clones were shared with paired adjacent lung.

The table came from immunoSEQ multiplex PCR; TCRdb's copy has only in-frame clones and leaves some out. The sample carries about 33,000 clones, 80% to 90% recorded once. Of note for this clone: Its specificity is unknown.

The clonotype originates from a male donor aged 60 or older with stage III lung adenocarcinoma. Here the sequenced sample was peripheral blood, taken before any cancer treatment.

The CDR3 is CASSAGQGANEKLFF. The CDR3 DNA sequence: TGCGCCAGCAGCGCGGGACAGGGAGCTAATGAAAAACTGTTTTTT. The chain uses TRBV5-1 and TRBJ1-4; 9 nucleotides match TRBD1. Per germline, CDR1 SGHRS and CDR2 YFSETQ. The CDR3 runs 15 residues. J lost 3 bases, V lost 4 bases, and 4 bases had no gene match.